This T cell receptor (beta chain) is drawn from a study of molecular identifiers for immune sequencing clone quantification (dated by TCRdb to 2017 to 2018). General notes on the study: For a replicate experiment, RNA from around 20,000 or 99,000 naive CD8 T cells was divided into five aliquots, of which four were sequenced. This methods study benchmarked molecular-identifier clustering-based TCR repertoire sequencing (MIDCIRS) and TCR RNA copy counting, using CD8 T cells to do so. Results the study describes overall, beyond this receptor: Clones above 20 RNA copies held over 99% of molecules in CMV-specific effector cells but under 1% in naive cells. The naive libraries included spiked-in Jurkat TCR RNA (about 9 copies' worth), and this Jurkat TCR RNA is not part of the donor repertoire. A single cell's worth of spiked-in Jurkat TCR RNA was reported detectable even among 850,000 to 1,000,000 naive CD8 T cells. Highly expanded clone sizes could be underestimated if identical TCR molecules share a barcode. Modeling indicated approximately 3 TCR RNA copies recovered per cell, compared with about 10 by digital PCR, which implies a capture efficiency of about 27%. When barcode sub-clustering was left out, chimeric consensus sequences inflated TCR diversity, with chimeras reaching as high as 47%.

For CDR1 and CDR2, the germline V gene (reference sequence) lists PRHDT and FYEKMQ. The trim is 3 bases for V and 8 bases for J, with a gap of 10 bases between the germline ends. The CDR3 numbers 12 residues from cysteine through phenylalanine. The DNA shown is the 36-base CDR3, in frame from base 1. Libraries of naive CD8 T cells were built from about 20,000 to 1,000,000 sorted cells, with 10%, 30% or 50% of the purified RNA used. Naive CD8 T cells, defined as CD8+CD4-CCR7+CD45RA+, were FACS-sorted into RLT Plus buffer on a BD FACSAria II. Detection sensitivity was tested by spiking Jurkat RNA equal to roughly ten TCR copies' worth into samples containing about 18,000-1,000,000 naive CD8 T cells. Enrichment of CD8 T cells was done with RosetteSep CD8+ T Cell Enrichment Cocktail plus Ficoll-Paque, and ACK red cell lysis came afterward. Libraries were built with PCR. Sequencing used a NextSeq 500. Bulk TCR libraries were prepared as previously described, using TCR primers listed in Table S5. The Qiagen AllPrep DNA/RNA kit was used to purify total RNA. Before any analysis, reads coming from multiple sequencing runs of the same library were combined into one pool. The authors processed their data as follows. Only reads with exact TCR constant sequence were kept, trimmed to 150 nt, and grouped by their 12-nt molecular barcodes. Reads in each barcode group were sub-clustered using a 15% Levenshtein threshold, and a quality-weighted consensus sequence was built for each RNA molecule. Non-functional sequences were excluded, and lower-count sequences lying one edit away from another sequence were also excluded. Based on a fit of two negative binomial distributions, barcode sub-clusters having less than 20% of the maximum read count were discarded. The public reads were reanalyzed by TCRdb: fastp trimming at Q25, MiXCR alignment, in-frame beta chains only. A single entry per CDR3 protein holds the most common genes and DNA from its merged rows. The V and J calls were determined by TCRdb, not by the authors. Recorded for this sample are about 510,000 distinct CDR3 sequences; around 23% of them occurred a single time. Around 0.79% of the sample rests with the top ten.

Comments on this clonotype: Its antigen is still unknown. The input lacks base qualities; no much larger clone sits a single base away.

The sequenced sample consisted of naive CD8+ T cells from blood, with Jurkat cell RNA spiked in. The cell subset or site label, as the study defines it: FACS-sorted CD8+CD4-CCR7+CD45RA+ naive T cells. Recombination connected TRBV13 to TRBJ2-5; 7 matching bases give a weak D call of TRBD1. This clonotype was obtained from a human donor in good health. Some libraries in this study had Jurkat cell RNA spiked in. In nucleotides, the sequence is TGTGCCAGCAGCTTCCAGGGGGGAACCCAGTACTTC. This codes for CASSFQGGTQYF.